Shown below are 30 T cell receptor beta chains from a single sample sequenced in a study of blood T cell repertoires in COVID-19. The protocol was immunoSEQ multiplex PCR, while the TCRdb copy is restricted to in-frame clones and leaves out a portion. The table has fewer than 200,000 clones, around nine tenths seen once. The sequenced sample consisted of peripheral blood. Receptor source: a woman aged 18 to 35 who had recovered from COVID-19.

The gene calls are TRBV9 and TRBJ2-1; TRBD2 agrees at 7 bases. This CDR3 is built from 14 residues. In germline, CDR1 is SGDLS, CDR2 YYNGEE. Germline trimming cut 0 bases from V and 13 bases from J; bases unmatched to any gene: 10. CDR3 loop: CASSVDGLVADQFF. The CDR3 DNA reads as TGTGCCAGCAGCGTAGATGGACTAGTCGCGGATCAGTTCTTC.

V and J are TRBV7-9 and TRBJ1-4, with 7 positions matching TRBD1. Germline values: CDR1 SEHNR, CDR2 FQNEAQ (reference sequence). The V and J ends lost 4 bases and 5 bases, in that order; junction bases with no gene match: 7. CDR3 length: 15 residues. This CDR3 reads CASSSRTGGNEKLFF. The CDR3 DNA is TGTGCCAGCAGCTCCCGGACAGGCGGGAATGAAAAACTGTTTTTT.

The chain employs TRBV20-1 and TRBJ2-1; 7 nucleotides line up with TRBD1. Germline trimming cut 3 bases from V and 4 bases from J; bases unmatched to any gene: 12. CDR3 length: 16 residues. Germline CDR1 reads DFQATT; CDR2 reads SNEGSKA (reference sequence). The CDR3 nucleotides read TGCAGTGCTAGTCTCCCAAAATGGGGACAGTACAATGAGCAGTTCTTC. Amino acid sequence: CSASLPKWGQYNEQFF.

The rearrangement uses TRBV5-1 and TRBJ1-1; D call uncertain. This CDR3 has 13 amino acids. Germline CDR1 reads SGHRS; CDR2 reads YFSETQ. V was shortened by 0 bases and J by 3 bases, with 6 bases between the two germline ends. DNA of the CDR3: TGCGCCAGCAGCTTGGTCGGGGACACTGAAGCTTTCTTT. The encoded protein is CASSLVGDTEAFF. Using reference TRBV5-1 and TRBJ1-1 for the parts outside the CDR3, the full variable domain is KAGVTQTPRYLIKTRGQQVTLSCSPISGHRSVSWYQQTPGQGLQFLFEYFSETQRNKGNFPGRFSGRQFSNSRSEMNVSTLELGDSALYLCASSLVGDTEAFFGQGTRLTVV.

J is TRBJ2-1 and V is TRBV29-1, with 11 bases identical to TRBD1. V lost 3 bases, J lost 4 bases, and 5 bases stayed unmatched. Per the germline V gene, CDR1 is SQVTM and CDR2 is ANQGSEA. The CDR3 covers 15 residues. CDR3 residues: CSVEGDRGFYNEQFF. The CDR3 DNA reads as TGCAGCGTTGAGGGGGACAGGGGGTTTTACAATGAGCAGTTCTTC.

Remarks on this clone: This same CDR3 is encoded by further DNA sequences in the sample. The chain carries TRBV18 and TRBJ1-5; the D is unclear. Germline CDR1 KGHSH, CDR2 LQKENI. V lost 3 bases and J lost 4, with 10 bases in between. This CDR3 has 14 residues. This chain's CDR3 is CASSPTRLNQPQHF. The DNA of the CDR3 is TGTGCCAGCTCACCGACAAGGCTGAATCAGCCCCAGCATTTT.

The V and J genes are TRBV9 and TRBJ1-6; a weak D match, TRBD1 (5 bases). The CDR3 has 14 amino acids. Germline V CDR1 and CDR2: SGDLS, YYNGEE. Between the trimmed V and J ends, which lost 4 bases and 7 bases, there was a span of 12 bases. The CDR3 bases are TGTGCCAGCAGCCAATGGGGGGGGAATTCACCCCTCCACTTT. It is translated as CASSQWGGNSPLHF.

The V call is TRBV20-1, the J call TRBJ1-6; possible D gene TRBD1, 5 bases. This CDR3 spans 11 amino acids. V shed 7 bases and J shed 12 bases, with 13 bases lying between them. The V gene's germline CDR1 is DFQATT and CDR2 SNEGSKA (reference sequence). In DNA, the CDR3 is TGCAGTGACCTTCAGGGCGAACCCCTCCACTTT. It codes for CSDLQGEPLHF.

The rearrangement joins TRBV3-1 (or the pseudogene TRBV3-2) to TRBJ2-7; maybe TRBD2 (5 bases). Per germline, CDR1 LGHDT and CDR2 YNNKEL (reference sequence). The CDR3 covers 16 residues. Trimming shortened V by 4 bases and J by 0 bases, and 16 bases separated the two germline ends. The CDR3 coding sequence is TGTGCCAGCAGCCCCCCAATCGGGATGAGCTCCTACGAGCAGTACTTC. This sequence encodes CASSPPIGMSSYEQYF.

The chain employs TRBV4-1 and TRBJ2-7, with D unclear. V gave up 1 base and J gave up 3 bases, with 4 bases separating them. The V gene's germline CDR1 is MGHRA and CDR2 YSYEKL. CDR3 length equals 12 residues. CDR3 sequence: CASSQVGYEQYF. CDR3 coding DNA: TGCGCCAGCAGCCAAGTCGGCTACGAGCAGTACTTC.

The V gene is TRBV20-1, the J gene TRBJ2-4; maybe TRBD2 (6 bases). Looked up from germline, CDR1 is DFQATT and CDR2 is SNEGSKA (reference sequence). Trimming removed 3 bases at V and 0 bases at J, with 18 bases between. The CDR3 is made up of 17 amino acids. This CDR3 reads CSASGTGMGLAKNIQYF. DNA for the CDR3: TGCAGTGCTAGTGGGACTGGGATGGGACTAGCCAAAAACATTCAGTACTTC.

This clone appeared once. The chain employs TRBV6-5 and TRBJ2-3; D perhaps matches TRBD2 (7 bases). The CDR3 has 14 residues. CDR1 and CDR2 from the germline V gene are MNHEY and SVGAGI. The V gene lost 8 bases and the J gene lost 8 bases, with 20 bases spanning the gap. CDR3 nucleotide sequence: TGTGCCAGCGGGGCTGAGGGGGGGGCCCGTACGCAGTATTTT. Protein product: CASGAEGGARTQYF.

The chain carries TRBV6-4 and TRBJ2-2; possibly TRBD2 for D (6 bases). Trimming cost V 4 bases and J 6 bases, with 12 bases left between them. Per the germline V gene, CDR1 is MRHNA and CDR2 is SNTAGT. The length of the CDR3 is 14 residues. CDR3: CASSARLEAGELFF. The CDR3 nucleotides are TGTGCCAGCAGTGCCCGACTAGAAGCCGGGGAGCTGTTTTTT.

The V and J genes are TRBV7-8 and TRBJ2-2; no reliable D call. CDR1 and CDR2 (germline): SGHVS, FQNEAQ. Deletions cut 8 bases from V and 1 base from J, with 2 bases between. The CDR3 is 11 amino acids. CDR3 sequence reads: CASLNTGELFF. DNA for the CDR3: TGTGCCAGCCTGAACACCGGGGAGCTGTTTTTT.

V usage is TRBV7-9 and J usage is TRBJ2-5; no clear D. The CDR3 extends over 13 amino acids. Trimming removed 5 bases from V and 3 bases from J, with 10 bases in between. The V gene's germline CDR1 is SEHNR and CDR2 FQNEAQ (reference sequence). CDR3 sequence (DNA): TGTGCCAGCAGCCGGAGAGGAGAAGAGACCCAGTACTTC. Translating it yields CASSRRGEETQYF.

This sequence joins TRBV19 and TRBJ1-2, with 7 bases lining up with TRBD1. V shed 7 bases, J shed 1 base, and the junction held 6 bases outside the gene matches. The germline V gene has CDR1 LNHDA and CDR2 SQIVND (reference sequence). The CDR3 totals 14 residues. The CDR3 loop is CASTPGQNNYGYTF. The DNA of the CDR3 is TGTGCCAGTACCCCGGGACAGAATAACTATGGCTACACCTTC.

This chain uses TRBV2 with TRBJ2-3; the D gene is possibly TRBD2 (7 bases). The V end was cut by 6 bases, the J end by 2 bases, with 15 bases between. CDR1 is SNHLY, CDR2 FYNNEI, per germline. The CDR3 is 15 amino acids. The CDR3 DNA reads as TGTGCCAGCAGGGTCGCGGGGGCTAACACAGATACGCAGTATTTT. This translates into CASRVAGANTDTQYF.

Only a few counts were recorded for this clone. The chain employs TRBV2 and TRBJ1-2; no clear D. Germline V gene lookup returns CDR1 SNHLY and CDR2 FYNNEI. V was shortened by 4 bases and J by 7 bases, with 16 bases between the two germline ends. This CDR3 contains 14 residues. The CDR3 bases are TGTGCCAGCAGTGCACCTCCGGAGATCGGTGGCTACACCTTC. As protein: CASSAPPEIGGYTF.

The chain couples TRBV6-5 to TRBJ1-6; 7 bases are a match to TRBD1. V lost 6 bases, J lost 7 bases, and 9 bases stayed unmatched. Germline V gene lookup returns CDR1 MNHEY and CDR2 SVGAGI. CDR3 length equals 15 residues. The CDR3 coding sequence is TGTGCCAGCAGCCCCTCGACAGGGAGGAATTCACCCCTCCACTTT. Residues: CASSPSTGRNSPLHF.

The rearrangement uses TRBV27 and TRBJ2-1, with D unresolved. This CDR3 region has 13 residues. V lost 4 bases, J lost 4 bases, and 8 bases lay in between. Germline V CDR1 and CDR2: MNHEY, SMNVEV (reference sequence). The CDR3 DNA follows: TGTGCCAGCAGTTACGCCGGTTACAATGAGCAGTTCTTC. Its protein is CASSYAGYNEQFF.

The rearrangement links TRBV7-9 to TRBJ2-5; 8 bases map to TRBD1. This CDR3 region has 16 residues. The germline gives CDR1 SEHNR, CDR2 FQNEAQ (reference sequence). J gave up 3 bases and V 5 bases, and 11 bases lay outside the gene matches. The CDR3: CASSQRTGNYKETQYF. CDR3 in DNA: TGTGCCAGCAGCCAGAGGACAGGGAATTACAAAGAGACCCAGTACTTC.

The chain links TRBV23-1 to TRBJ2-7; TRBD1 is a possible D gene (5 bases). TRBV23-1 is placed among ORFs of uncertain function. Trimming stripped 0 bases from V and 5 bases from J, with 5 bases between. CDR3 size: 12 residues. CDR3 loop: CASSQSGHEQYV. CDR3 DNA: TGCGCCAGCAGTCAATCGGGGCACGAGCAGTACGTC.

The chain uses TRBV21-1 and TRBJ2-7; TRBD2 is the table's D call, not checked against the DNA. TRBV21-1 is noted as a pseudogene. The CDR3 covers 11 residues. The CDR3 sequence is CASSTDWGENV. CDR3 bases: TGTGCCAGCAGCACTGACTGGGGAGAGAACGTC.

The chain has TRBV19 and TRBJ1-2; a weak D match, TRBD1 (5 bases). The CDR3 covers 17 residues. CDR1 and CDR2 (germline): LNHDA, SQIVND (reference sequence). Deletions cut 7 bases from V and 1 base from J, with 22 bases between. The CDR3 DNA reads TGTGCCAGTACAGGGTGGGGCAACAAGAAAGATAACTATGGCTACACCTTC. Translated, it gives CASTGWGNKKDNYGYTF. Together with reference TRBV19 and TRBJ1-2, the CDR3 gives the full variable domain: DGGITQSPKYLFRKEGQNVTLSCEQNLNHDAMYWYRQDPGQGLRLIYYSQIVNDFQKGDIAEGYSVSREKKESFPLTVTSAQKNPTAFYLCASTGWGNKKDNYGYTFGSGTRLTVV.

V gene TRBV2 combines with J gene TRBJ2-5, with TRBD2 as a possible D gene (6 bases). The germline V gene encodes CDR1 SNHLY and CDR2 FYNNEI. Trimming cost V 8 bases and J 5 bases, with 12 bases left between them. The CDR3 is 12 amino acids. The CDR3 sequence: CASQLAQETQYF. The CDR3 DNA follows: TGTGCCAGCCAACTAGCTCAGGAGACCCAGTACTTC.

DNA for the CDR3: TGCGCCAGCAGCCAATCGACAGGGGGGAGCACAGATACGCAGTATTTT. It codes for CASSQSTGGSTDTQYF. The V call is TRBV4-3, the J call TRBJ2-3, with 9 bases that match TRBD1. Germline CDR1 reads LGHNA; CDR2 reads YSLEER. With V trimmed by 2 bases and J by 0 bases, 3 bases remained unmatched. The CDR3 has 16 amino acids.

This clone was counted a few times. The chain links TRBV4-3 to TRBJ1-6; TRBD1 matches at 9 bases. Germline V gives CDR1 LGHNA, CDR2 YSLEER. CDR3 length: 15 amino acids. Trimming took 3 bases from V and 7 from J; bases not matched to a gene: 4. The DNA of the CDR3 is TGCGCCAGCAGCCACGGGACAGGGAAAAATTCACCCCTCCACTTT. Translated: CASSHGTGKNSPLHF.

The chain combines TRBV5-5 with TRBJ2-5; no reliable D call. Trimming shortened V by 1 base and J by 4 bases, and 8 bases separated the two germline ends. Germline values: CDR1 SGHKS, CDR2 YYEKEE (reference sequence). The CDR3 extends over 13 amino acids. The chain's CDR3 is CASSLLGSETQYF. The CDR3 DNA follows: TGTGCCAGCAGCTTGTTGGGCTCAGAGACCCAGTACTTC.

This chain links TRBV3-1 (or the pseudogene TRBV3-2) with TRBJ1-1; 7 positions match TRBD1. This CDR3 has 16 residues. V gave up 2 bases and J gave up 3 bases; unmatched junction bases: 9. Germline CDR1 reads LGHDT; CDR2 reads YNNKEL (reference sequence). The CDR3 region has the DNA TGTGCCAGCAGCCAAAGGACAGGCGGCGGGGACACTGAAGCTTTCTTT. The encoded protein is CASSQRTGGGDTEAFF.

This clone was found once. The chain is built from TRBV19 and TRBJ2-3; tentative D call: TRBD1 (5 bases). The V and J ends lost 7 bases and 0 bases respectively, with 14 bases between them. The CDR3 length is 15 residues. Germline V gene data show CDR1 as LNHDA and CDR2 as SQIVND (reference sequence). In DNA, the CDR3 is TGTGCCAGTACGGTGGGGCTCTATAGCACAGATACGCAGTATTTT. This gives the protein CASTVGLYSTDTQYF.